This entry lists 28 T cell receptor beta chains sequenced from one sample in a study of glioma-infiltrating T cells. The iRepertoire nested amplicon-rescue multiplex PCR amplified TCR alpha and beta CDR3s from RNA. A single record per CDR3 protein comes from TCRdb applying MiXCR to the multiplex PCR reads. Of around 100,000 distinct CDR3 sequences in the sample, about 28% were seen once. Sequences were obtained from glioma tissue, nonneoplastic brain tissue, or PBMCs (not recorded which). These receptors originate from a human donor with low-grade glioma or glioblastoma, undergoing nonglioma brain surgery, or in good health (not recorded which).

This clonotype was counted ten times or more. The chain carries TRBV6-1 and TRBJ2-3; TRBD2 aligns across 9 bases. With V trimmed by 5 bases and J by 1 base, 7 bases remained unmatched. This CDR3 is 16 amino acids long. Germline values: CDR1 MNHNS, CDR2 SASEGT. CDR3 protein: CASSSFSGGGTDTQYF. CDR3 bases: TGTGCCAGCAGTTCCTTTAGCGGGGGCGGCACAGATACGCAGTATTTT.

This clonotype was seen a handful of times. V usage is TRBV18 and J usage is TRBJ1-4; D is undetermined. The germline gives CDR1 KGHSH, CDR2 LQKENI. V was cut by 4 bases and J by 7 bases, with 16 bases left in between. The CDR3 runs 15 residues. As DNA, the CDR3 is TGTGCCAGCTCACTCTCGTTGGCGGCAGGTGAAAAACTGTTTTTT. It translates to CASSLSLAAGEKLFF.

A word on this clonotype: It may be a read error: a sequence one base away is much more abundant. The chain uses TRBV12-3 or TRBV12-4 and TRBJ1-3; 10 bases are shared with TRBD1. The V and J ends lost 3 bases and 6 bases, in that order; junction bases with no gene match: 11. This CDR3 region has 17 residues. In DNA, the CDR3 is TGTGCCAGCAGTTTCCTTGTTGGGACAGGGGCTGAAAACACCATATATTTT. This encodes CASSFLVGTGAENTIYF.

This clonotype was counted ten times or more. This sequence joins TRBV27 and TRBJ2-3; 9 nucleotides match TRBD1. V lost 4 bases, J lost 5 bases, and 7 bases stayed unmatched. CDR3 size: 15 residues. Germline values: CDR1 MNHEY, CDR2 SMNVEV (reference sequence). The CDR3 bases are TGTGCCAGCAGTTCTGGACAGGGGTGGGGAGATACGCAGTATTTT. Residues: CASSSGQGWGDTQYF.

There are many counts of this clonotype. The chain employs TRBV6-1 and TRBJ2-3; D unresolved. Deletions cut 6 bases from V and 3 bases from J, with 13 bases between. The CDR3 spans 14 residues. Germline CDR1 reads MNHNS; CDR2 reads SASEGT. CDR3 nucleotide sequence: TGTGCCAGCAGGCCCGGACCCTCAACAGATACGCAGTATTTT. It yields the protein CASRPGPSTDTQYF.

This clonotype occurred a few times. CDR3 protein: CASSPSGVSSYEQYF. The CDR3 nucleotides are TGTGCCAGCAGCCCCAGCGGGGTAAGCTCCTACGAGCAGTACTTC. The V gene is TRBV11-2, the J gene TRBJ2-7, with 7 bases lining up with TRBD2. V was clipped by 5 bases and J by 0 bases; unmatched bases: 7. The CDR3 runs 15 residues. CDR1 is SGHAT and CDR2 is FQNNGV in the germline V gene.

This clonotype was picked up many times. The J gene is TRBJ1-5, the V gene TRBV6-2 or TRBV6-3; D is ambiguous. The V end lost 2 bases, the J end lost 5 bases, and 7 bases lay between the germline ends. CDR1 MNHEY and CDR2 SVGEGT come from the germline V gene. The CDR3 is 13 amino acids. CDR3 residues: CASSYPPDQPQHF. The CDR3 DNA is TGTGCCAGCAGTTACCCACCAGATCAGCCCCAGCATTTT.

This chain links TRBV7-2 with TRBJ1-2; tentatively, D is TRBD1 (5 bases). CDR1 and CDR2 from the germline V gene are SGHTA and FQGNSA. The CDR3 consists of 13 residues. V was trimmed by 2 bases and J by 8 bases, leaving 12 bases between them. This chain's CDR3 is CASSLTRAGGYTF. CDR3 bases: TGTGCCAGCAGCTTAACCAGGGCAGGAGGCTACACCTTC.

As regards this clonotype: A much larger clone differs from this one at a single base, so this may be a read error. The chain employs TRBV2 and TRBJ2-7; D unclear. The CDR3 covers 11 residues. In germline, CDR1 is SNHLY, CDR2 FYNNEI. The DNA for the CDR3 is TGTTCCAGCAGCGCCTCCTACGAGCAGTACTTC. It is translated as CSSSASYEQYF.

This clonotype was counted many times. V usage is TRBV7-9 and J usage is TRBJ1-1; D is ambiguous. Germline V CDR1 and CDR2: SEHNR, FQNEAQ (reference sequence). The germline V and J ends were trimmed by 5 bases and 4 bases, with 5 bases remaining between them. The CDR3 is 11 residues long. The CDR3: CASSPITEAFF. In nucleotides, the CDR3 is TGTGCCAGCAGCCCCATCACTGAAGCTTTCTTT.

In its sample, this clonotype was seen many times. V is TRBV6-2 or TRBV6-3 and J is TRBJ1-2; 8 positions match TRBD1. The CDR3 is made up of 15 amino acids. Germline CDR1 reads MNHEY; CDR2 reads SVGEGT. V gave up 4 bases and J gave up 4 bases; unmatched junction bases: 8. The CDR3 spells CASSSGTGLTYGYTF. In nucleotides, the CDR3 is TGTGCCAGCAGTTCCGGGACAGGACTGACCTATGGCTACACCTTC.

For this clonotype: A much larger clone differs from this one at a single base, so this may be a read error. The chain recombines TRBV28 with TRBJ2-7; D is perhaps TRBD1 or TRBD2 (6 bases each). CDR1 is MDHEN, CDR2 SYDVKM, per germline. The CDR3 is made up of 12 amino acids. CDR3 residues: CDTSQGLDEQYF. The CDR3 region has the DNA TGTGACACGTCACAGGGACTGGACGAGCAGTACTTC.

V gene TRBV19 combines with J gene TRBJ1-1; TRBD1 agrees at 7 bases. CDR3 size: 12 residues. Unmatched junction bases numbered 6, after V lost 10 bases and J lost 4 bases. Germline CDR1 LNHDA, CDR2 SQIVND (reference sequence). CDR3 nucleotides: TGTGCCACGGACGAGGGGGCCACTGAAGCTTTCTTT. Its protein is CATDEGATEAFF.

This clonotype came up many times. The CDR3 protein is CSASKPALSNQPQHF. The CDR3 region has the DNA TGCAGTGCTAGTAAGCCAGCCCTTAGCAATCAGCCCCAGCATTTT. This chain uses TRBV20-1 with TRBJ1-5; D not resolved. V was shortened by 3 bases and J by 0 bases, with 12 bases between the two germline ends. Germline V gene data show CDR1 as DFQATT and CDR2 as SNEGSKA (reference sequence). CDR3 length: 15 amino acids.

A remark on this clonotype: A much larger clone lies one base from this, so it may be a read error. The chain uses TRBV25-1 and TRBJ1-3; D is unclear. The CDR3 covers 14 residues. The germline V and J ends were trimmed by 3 bases and 5 bases, with 11 bases remaining between them. From germline, CDR1 is MGHDK and CDR2 SYGVNS. The CDR3 nucleotides are TGTGCCAGCAGTGAGACTCGGAGAAGAAACACCATATATTTT. It yields the protein CASSETRRRNTIYF.

This clonotype was picked up a small number of times. V and J are TRBV11-2 and TRBJ2-5, with no clear D. The CDR3 runs to 13 residues. V lost 7 bases and J lost 9, with 18 bases in between. Germline loops: CDR1 SGHAT, CDR2 FQNNGV. The CDR3 region has the DNA TGTGCCAGCACCCCGCATCTAGATGGGGCCCAGTACTTC. The encoded protein is CASTPHLDGAQYF.

At least ten counts were recorded for this clonotype. V usage is TRBV7-3 and J usage is TRBJ2-5, with 10 bases matching TRBD2. CDR1 and CDR2 from the germline V gene are SGHTA and FQGTGA. The V and J ends lost 0 bases and 5 bases, in that order; junction bases with no gene match: 6. The CDR3 consists of 16 residues. The CDR3 sequence is CASSLTRTSGLETQYF. In DNA, the CDR3 is TGTGCCAGCAGCTTAACCAGGACTAGCGGTTTGGAGACCCAGTACTTC.

The chain uses TRBV19 and TRBJ2-1, with D possibly TRBD1 on 5 matching bases. Deletions cut 8 bases from V and 5 bases from J, with 10 bases between. Germline values: CDR1 LNHDA, CDR2 SQIVND (reference sequence). This CDR3 has 12 residues. The DNA of the CDR3 is TGTGCCAGTGATAGGGGAAACAATGAGCAGTTCTTC. It is translated as CASDRGNNEQFF.

The V gene is TRBV28, the J gene TRBJ2-7; maybe TRBD1 (5 bases). V was shortened by 4 bases and J by 3 bases, with 16 bases between the two germline ends. The germline V gene has CDR1 MDHEN and CDR2 SYDVKM. CDR3 size: 15 residues. The CDR3 nucleotides read TGTGCCAGCAGTTCTCTCAGGGCATTAATCTACGAGCAGTACTTC. Protein sequence: CASSSLRALIYEQYF.

This clonotype was seen only a few times. The rearrangement uses TRBV5-1 and TRBJ1-1, with TRBD1 matching over 9 bases. J lost 11 bases, V lost 3 bases, and 11 bases had no gene match. CDR3 length equals 14 residues. Germline lookup yields CDR1 SGHRS and CDR2 YFSETQ. CDR3 nucleotide sequence: TGCGCCAGCAGCTGGACCGGGACCGACAGGGGGGCTTTCTTT. This gives the protein CASSWTGTDRGAFF. Complete variable domain (other parts from reference TRBV5-1 and TRBJ1-1): KAGVTQTPRYLIKTRGQQVTLSCSPISGHRSVSWYQQTPGQGLQFLFEYFSETQRNKGNFPGRFSGRQFSNSRSEMNVSTLELGDSALYLCASSWTGTDRGAFFGQGTRLTVV.

This clonotype showed up many times. CDR3 sequence (DNA): TGTGCCAGCAGCTTACAAACTAGCGGGGTGGGAAATGAGCAGTTCTTC. Protein: CASSLQTSGVGNEQFF. This chain links TRBV7-2 with TRBJ2-1; 10 bases match TRBD2. Per germline, CDR1 SGHTA and CDR2 FQGNSA. The ends lost 2 bases at V and 7 bases at J; junction bases unmatched: 8. The CDR3 runs 16 residues.

This clonotype was seen ten or more times. The chain links TRBV7-6 to TRBJ1-4; D is uncertain. With 3 bases removed from V and 8 bases from J, the gap between germline ends came to 10 bases. This CDR3 has 13 amino acids. Per germline, CDR1 SGHVS and CDR2 FNYEAQ. The CDR3 bases are TGTGCCAGCAGCTTGGACGGCGGGGAAAAACTGTTTTTT. Translating gives CASSLDGGEKLFF. Together with reference TRBV7-6 and TRBJ1-4, the CDR3 gives the full variable domain: GAGVSQSPRYKVTKRGQDVALRCDPISGHVSLYWYRQALGQGPEFLTYFNYEAQQDKSGLPNDRFSAERPEGSISTLTIQRTEQRDSAMYRCASSLDGGEKLFFGSGTQLSVL.

There are many counts of this clonotype. The V gene is TRBV6-1, the J gene TRBJ2-5, with a weak D call TRBD2 (6 bases). CDR1 and CDR2 from the germline V gene are MNHNS and SASEGT. The V end was cut by 3 bases, the J end by 5 bases, with 16 bases between. CDR3 size: 15 residues. In DNA form, the CDR3 reads TGTGCCAGCAGTGACCCGGGACTGCGCGGGGAGACCCAGTACTTC. Translation: CASSDPGLRGETQYF.

A few counts support this clonotype. The chain employs TRBV19 and TRBJ2-7; D perhaps matches TRBD2 (5 bases). Germline V gene lookup returns CDR1 LNHDA and CDR2 SQIVND (reference sequence). The CDR3 consists of 14 residues. The V and J ends lost 6 bases and 3 bases respectively, with 15 bases between them. CDR3 amino acids: CASRRTGEVYEQYF. The CDR3 region has the DNA TGTGCCAGTAGGAGGACCGGGGAAGTCTACGAGCAGTACTTC. Supplemented by reference TRBV19 and TRBJ2-7, the full variable domain reads DGGITQSPKYLFRKEGQNVTLSCEQNLNHDAMYWYRQDPGQGLRLIYYSQIVNDFQKGDIAEGYSVSREKKESFPLTVTSAQKNPTAFYLCASRRTGEVYEQYFGPGTRLTVT.

V gene TRBV4-3 combines with J gene TRBJ2-1, with a weak D call TRBD2 (7 bases). Deletions cut 3 bases from V and 5 bases from J, with 17 bases between. Germline lookup yields CDR1 LGHNA and CDR2 YSLEER. CDR3 length: 16 amino acids. The DNA for the CDR3 is TGCGCCAGCAGCCAGAGTGGGCGGGGGCTCAACAATGAGCAGTTCTTC. It translates to CASSQSGRGLNNEQFF.

Remarks on this clonotype: A much larger clone lies a single base off, so this may be a read error. This chain connects TRBV6-5 to TRBJ1-3; a possible D gene is TRBD1 (6 bases). Looked up from germline, CDR1 is MNHEY and CDR2 is SVGAGI. The CDR3 extends over 17 amino acids. This CDR3 reads CASSYSQGPLSGNSIYF. In DNA form, the CDR3 reads TGTGCCAGCAGTTACAGTCAGGGGCCGCTCTCTGGAAACTCCATATATTTT.

The chain couples TRBV28 to TRBJ2-1; the D gene is possibly TRBD2 (7 bases). V was cut by 4 bases and J by 8 bases, with 18 bases left in between. Germline CDR1 and CDR2: MDHEN and SYDVKM. The CDR3 covers 15 residues. The CDR3 spells CASSSRGGGSYEQFF. For the CDR3, the DNA is TGTGCCAGCAGTTCCCGAGGGGGAGGGTCCTATGAGCAGTTCTTC.

Comments on this clonotype: The junction and the germline gene differ at one end; a read error may be behind it. The V gene is TRBV7-2, the J gene TRBJ1-5; D remains unclear. The length of the CDR3 is 15 residues. Germline values: CDR1 SGHTA, CDR2 FQGNSA. CDR3 sequence: CATSLVAGANQPQHF. CDR3 sequence (DNA): TGTGCCACCAGCTTAGTAGCTGGAGCGAACCAGCCCCAGCATTTT. Full variable domain (rest looked up from reference TRBV7-2 and TRBJ1-5): GAGVSQSPSNKVTEKGKDVELRCDPISGHTALYWYRQSLGQGLEFLIYFQGNSAPDKSGLPSDRFSAERTGGSVSTLTIQRTQQEDSAVYLCATSLVAGANQPQHFGDGTRLSIL.